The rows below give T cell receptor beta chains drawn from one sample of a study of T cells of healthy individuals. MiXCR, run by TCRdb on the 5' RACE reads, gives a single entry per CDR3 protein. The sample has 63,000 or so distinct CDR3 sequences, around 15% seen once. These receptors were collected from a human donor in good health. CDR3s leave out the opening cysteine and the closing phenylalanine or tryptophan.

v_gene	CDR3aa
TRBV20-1	SGERGKNIQY
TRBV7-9	ASSLERGAAYNEQF
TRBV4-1	ASSRDRGRTDTQY
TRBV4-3	ASSQDWASSYGYT
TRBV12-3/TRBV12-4	ASSPRGAGYGYT
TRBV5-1	ASSLGGNIQY
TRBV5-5	ASSLGLWLFNNTGELF
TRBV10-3	AISDPGQSSDTQY
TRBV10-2	ASSAQAGELF
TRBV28	ASRDFNEQY
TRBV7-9	ASSPGLAGVGASYEQY
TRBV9	ASSVAAMGQETQY
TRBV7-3	ASSSGGASTDTQY
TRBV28	ASSLGRAGSWDEKLF
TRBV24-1	ATSAGEGRLGTEAF
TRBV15	ATSRGTGGTGQETQY
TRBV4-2	ASSSPSGIGEQY
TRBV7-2	ASSLASSGANVLT
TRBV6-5	ASTLKGNTEAF
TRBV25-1	ASSEYSGTYEKLF
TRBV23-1	ASSQSGGNSNQPQH
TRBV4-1	ASSPRRDNTEAF
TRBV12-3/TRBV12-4	ASSPIDRENGYT
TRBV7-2	ASSKDRPAEQY
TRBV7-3	ASSQQGGSTEAF
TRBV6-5	ASSWQGETNEKLF
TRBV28	ASSSERGNYEQY
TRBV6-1	ASTRYVGLNTDTQY
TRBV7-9	ASSLEGFTGELF
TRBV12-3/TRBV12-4	ASSRQGAKNIQY
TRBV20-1	SARKTGDVSEQY
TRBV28	ASSLVMAGAYEQY
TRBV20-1	SARDTLGAGPQH
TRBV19	ASTWTSGVKYEQY
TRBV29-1	SVQFSEAGEKLF
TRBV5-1	ACSLELRTSTGELF
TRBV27	ASRGRGLTYEQY
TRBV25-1	ASSDGSGPQH
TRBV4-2	ASSQFGLDTGREKLF
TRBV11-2	ASSSRWTGEDREKLF
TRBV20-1	SAARVGSEKLF
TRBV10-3	AISESIREKLF
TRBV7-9	ASSYTSYEQY
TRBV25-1	ASSESVAGGLWGYTQY
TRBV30	AWSTQAYEQY
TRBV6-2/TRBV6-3	ASSPRGSTYNEQF
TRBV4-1	ASSQGGLALDEQF
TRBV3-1	ASSPRTISGNTIY
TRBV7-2	ASSLAWDRQYGYT
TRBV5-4	ASIGGTERSGANVLT